This TCR beta chain was documented in a study of blood T cell repertoires in COVID-19 (dated by TCRdb to the early 2020s). Looking at the study overall: The collaborator samples originated in the United States, Italy and Spain and spanned the acute and convalescent phases of COVID-19. Samples were obtained from the ongoing ImmuneRACE study (first 160 participants) and from some 1,200 subjects provided by 6 global collaborators. A de-identified subject ID, COVID-19 status, age in years and sex were almost always included in the sample metadata. Subjects who had been exposed to COVID-19, were actively infected with it, or had recovered from it provided the deeply sampled blood TCRbeta repertoires that made up the dataset. The repertoires were released in a freely available public database intended as a resource for research on the immune response to SARS-CoV-2. Where HLA class I and class II types were available, the types were taken from metadata supplied by the sample provider, not from assay-based typing. The material from the prospective study consisted of cDNA or gDNA derived from T cells, B-cell-depleted T cells, or PBMCs. Results and caveats for the whole study, not just this receptor: The amount of clinical and demographic metadata varied by source and participant and was provided uncurated.

CDR1 is given as KGHSH and CDR2 as LQKENI, both from the germline V gene. V is clipped by 3 bases and J by 4 bases, and the sequence between their germline boundaries is 6 bases long. The CDR3 spans 12 residues, from the cysteine through the phenylalanine. Just CDR3 DNA is preserved here, 36 bases in frame from base 1. TCRbeta CDR3 regions were amplified from genomic DNA by means of the immunoSEQ Assay, a bias-controlled multiplex PCR. The paper's processing steps were these. The number of nucleated cells in each sample was estimated by amplification of reference gene primers within the assay. To quantify the absolute abundance of each unique TCRbeta CDR3 rearrangement, sequence reads were collapsed and filtered. Productive Simpson clonality was computed per sample as the square root of Simpson's diversity index over productive rearrangements. This immuneACCESS table, as held by TCRdb, lists in-frame sequences with V and J called but not all clones. Of the missing ones, under half trace to an unresolved V gene in checked studies; the others have no known cause. The V and J calls and the clone size are those of that table, but D and trimming were determined from the DNA. The sample has around 180,000 clones on record, around 80% of them singletons. The ten largest account for about an eighth of the sample.

At one collaborating source in Seattle, patients were enrolled during active infection and were followed longitudinally through the course of disease. Collaborating institutions collected whole blood in K2EDTA tubes following their own protocols. Collaborator samples were shipped for TCRbeta analysis as frozen whole blood, isolated PBMCs, or DNA extracted from either sample type. The sample holds a few counts of this clone. Its antigen remains undetermined. There are no base qualities to consult, and no much larger clone falls within one base. Recombination linked TRBV18 to TRBJ1-1, with the D gene not clear enough to name. This receptor was identified in a woman older than 75 with COVID-19, enrolled during active disease. Source material: peripheral blood. The nucleotide sequence reads TGTGCCAGCTCACCTGCCGGCACTGAAGCTTTCTTT. Translated, it gives CASSPAGTEAFF.